Listed here are 23 T cell receptor beta chains from one sample, sequenced in a study of T cell repertoires in cytomegalovirus infection. These TCRs are of unknown antigen specificity. Each CDR3 protein gets one entry after TCRdb re-called the reads with MiXCR. The data contain some 590,000 distinct CDR3 sequences, over 35% of them singletons. Material: cultured PBMCs, obtained from culture after CMV antigen stimulation. These receptors were taken from a human donor in good health (CMV status not recorded). Some clones in this sample may be carry-over from other donors' samples.

This clonotype was seen a few times. The chain carries TRBV6-1 and TRBJ1-5; the D is unclear. The length of the CDR3 is 14 residues. V lost 0 bases and J lost 3, with 6 bases in between. Germline CDR1 and CDR2: MNHNS and SASEGT. CDR3 bases: TGTGCCAGCAGTGAAGCGGGTGCCAATCAGCCCCAGCATTTT. It specifies CASSEAGANQPQHF.

This chain links TRBV6-5 with TRBJ2-3; D remains ambiguous. This CDR3 has 15 amino acids. In germline, CDR1 is MNHEY, CDR2 SVGAGI. V was clipped by 0 bases and J by 2 bases, with 9 bases between them. The CDR3 DNA reads TGTGCCAGCAGTTACTCACCGACGTCCACAGATACGCAGTATTTT. This codes for CASSYSPTSTDTQYF.

V and J are TRBV4-2 and TRBJ2-5; TRBD1 might be the D (6 bases). V was cut by 3 bases and J by 1 base, with 12 bases left in between. The V gene's germline CDR1 is LGHNA and CDR2 YNFKEQ. There are 15 residues in the CDR3. In DNA form, the CDR3 reads TGTGCCAGCAGCCAGAGCCGGGACACCCAAGAGACCCAGTACTTC. The encoded protein is CASSQSRDTQETQYF.

This clonotype appeared a single time. The chain is built from TRBV15 and TRBJ2-5; D is undetermined. Trimming removed 4 bases at V and 6 bases at J, with 12 bases between. Germline CDR1 and CDR2: LNHNV and YYDKDF (reference sequence). There are 13 residues in the CDR3. As DNA, the CDR3 is TGTGCCACCAGCAATGGTCCGGTGAAGACCCAGTACTTC. Its translation is CATSNGPVKTQYF.

This clonotype was counted a few times. The V call is TRBV7-9, the J call TRBJ2-5, with 7 bases lining up with TRBD1. The V segment lost 5 bases and the J segment 7 bases; nucleotides outside the gene matches: 10. The CDR3 has 14 amino acids. Germline CDR1 is SEHNR and CDR2 is FQNEAQ (reference sequence). Here the CDR3 reads CASSRLTGSGTQYF. For the CDR3, the DNA is TGTGCCAGCAGCCGCCTGACAGGGTCGGGGACCCAGTACTTC.

Here the CDR3 DNA reads TGTGCCAGCAGTGAAACAGGGCTTGAGGCAGAAGCTTTCTTT. Protein product: CASSETGLEAEAFF. The rearrangement links TRBV6-1 to TRBJ1-1, with a tentative D call TRBD1 (6 bases). Per the germline V gene, CDR1 is MNHNS and CDR2 is SASEGT. The CDR3 length is 14 residues. V was trimmed by 2 bases and J by 8 bases, leaving 15 bases between them.

J is TRBJ2-2 and V is TRBV11-2; TRBD1 matches at 10 bases. The CDR3 runs 16 residues. The V and J ends lost 3 bases and 2 bases, in that order; junction bases with no gene match: 3. CDR1 SGHAT and CDR2 FQNNGV come from the germline V gene. The DNA for the CDR3 is TGTGCCAGCAGCTTGACAGGGGGCGCTAACACCGGGGAGCTGTTTTTT. This codes for CASSLTGGANTGELFF.

The chain links TRBV10-3 to TRBJ1-2; D might be TRBD1 (5 bases). V shed 4 bases and J shed 6 bases, with 15 bases lying between them. CDR3 length equals 14 residues. Germline-derived CDR1 and CDR2 are ENHRY and SYGVKD. CDR3 in DNA: TGTGCCATCAGTGTCGATGGAGACAGAGATGGCTACACCTTC. It is translated as CAISVDGDRDGYTF.

The chain carries TRBV12-3 or TRBV12-4 and TRBJ2-3; 9 bases match TRBD1. The CDR3 totals 15 residues. V was pared by 4 bases and J by 4 bases, with 6 bases of the junction left unmatched. This chain's CDR3 is CASSSAGTGPDTQYF. The CDR3 nucleotides read TGTGCCAGCAGTTCGGCGGGGACAGGGCCAGATACGCAGTATTTT.

The genes are TRBV27 and TRBJ2-7, with 8 bases aligning to TRBD2. The length of the CDR3 is 16 residues. V trimming: 0 bases; J trimming: 3 bases; junction bases outside the gene matches: 7. Per the germline V gene, CDR1 is MNHEY and CDR2 is SMNVEV (reference sequence). The CDR3 protein is CASSLSGLAGNYEQYF. CDR3 nucleotides: TGTGCCAGCAGTTTATCGGGGCTAGCGGGTAACTACGAGCAGTACTTC.

This clonotype was counted at least ten times. CDR3: CASSLGWPVEQFF. DNA of the CDR3: TGTGCCAGCAGCTTAGGTTGGCCGGTTGAGCAGTTCTTC. This chain joins TRBV7-2 and TRBJ2-1; D remains ambiguous. The CDR3 spans 13 residues. Germline V gives CDR1 SGHTA, CDR2 FQGNSA. With 1 base removed from V and 9 bases from J, the gap between germline ends came to 10 bases. Full variable domain (outside the CDR3, taken from reference TRBV7-2 and TRBJ2-1): GAGVSQSPSNKVTEKGKDVELRCDPISGHTALYWYRQSLGQGLEFLIYFQGNSAPDKSGLPSDRFSAERTGGSVSTLTIQRTQQEDSAVYLCASSLGWPVEQFFGPGTRLTVL.

This clonotype showed up just a few times. This chain uses TRBV4-3 with TRBJ2-1; TRBD2 is a possible D gene (6 bases). Germline V lookup: CDR1 LGHNA, CDR2 YSLEER. V was cut by 3 bases and J by 6 bases, with 9 bases left in between. This CDR3 spans 13 amino acids. CDR3 sequence: CASSQTRVNEQFF. CDR3 sequence (DNA): TGCGCCAGCAGCCAGACTAGAGTCAATGAGCAGTTCTTC.

The genes are TRBV12-3 or TRBV12-4 and TRBJ1-1; D is undetermined. This CDR3 contains 14 residues. V was cut by 3 bases and J by 0 bases, with 8 bases left in between. The CDR3 region is CASSLKQLNTEAFF. As DNA, the CDR3 is TGTGCCAGCAGTTTGAAGCAGCTGAACACTGAAGCTTTCTTT.

The rearrangement links TRBV5-4 to TRBJ1-2; D is unclear. This CDR3 has 17 amino acids. V was cut by 4 bases and J by 4 bases, with 23 bases left in between. Germline V gene lookup returns CDR1 SGHNT and CDR2 YYREEE (reference sequence). Here the CDR3 reads CASSPPAVETPTYGYTF. The DNA for the CDR3 is TGTGCCAGCAGCCCCCCGGCAGTTGAGACCCCAACCTATGGCTACACCTTC. The full variable domain, rest sourced from reference TRBV5-4 and TRBJ1-2, is ETGVTQSPTHLIKTRGQQVTLRCSSQSGHNTVSWYQQALGQGPQFIFQYYREEENGRGNFPPRFSGLQFPNYSSELNVNALELDDSALYLCASSPPAVETPTYGYTFGSGTRLTVV.

The gene calls are TRBV5-1 and TRBJ1-5; no clear D. CDR3 size: 16 residues. CDR1 is SGHRS, CDR2 YFSETQ, per germline. The V and J ends lost 0 bases and 2 bases respectively, with 12 bases between them. CDR3 sequence reads: CASSLEPGLGNQPQHF. For the CDR3, the DNA is TGCGCCAGCAGCTTGGAACCGGGGTTGGGCAATCAGCCCCAGCATTTT.

In regard to this clonotype: The junction and the germline gene differ at one end; a read error may be behind it. The V gene is TRBV5-3, the J gene TRBJ2-2; TRBD1 matches at 10 bases. TRBV5-3 is classed as an ORF, of uncertain function. The CDR3 has 16 residues. CDR3 in DNA: TGTGCCAGCAGCTTGGACAGGGGGAAGAACACCGGGGAGCTGTTTTTT. It is translated as CASSLDRGKNTGELFF.

The chain carries TRBV5-1 and TRBJ2-5; 9 nucleotides agree with TRBD2. The CDR3 consists of 16 residues. V was pared by 4 bases and J by 10 bases, with 17 bases of the junction left unmatched. Per germline, CDR1 SGHRS and CDR2 YFSETQ. The CDR3 here is CASSRSGVAGAEFQYF. The DNA of the CDR3 is TGCGCCAGCAGCCGCTCAGGAGTAGCGGGGGCCGAGTTCCAGTACTTC.

This clonotype has only a few counts. This chain uses TRBV7-9 with TRBJ1-2; no reliable D call. The CDR3 spans 12 residues. The ends were cut back, 5 bases at V and 3 bases at J, with 7 bases in the middle. Germline lookup yields CDR1 SEHNR and CDR2 FQNEAQ (reference sequence). The CDR3 reads CASSRTDYGYTF. The CDR3 nucleotides are TGTGCCAGCAGCCGGACCGACTATGGCTACACCTTC.

The chain joins TRBV6-2 or TRBV6-3 to TRBJ2-3; the match to TRBD2 covers 7 bases. The CDR3 sequence is 16 residues long. The junction had 16 bases not matched to a gene; V was cut back by 7 bases and J by 6 bases. Germline V gives CDR1 MNHEY, CDR2 SVGEGT. CDR3 amino acids: CASTSHGGGRYDTQYF. In DNA form, the CDR3 reads TGTGCCAGCACCAGTCACGGTGGCGGGAGATATGATACGCAGTATTTT.

J is TRBJ1-5 and V is TRBV7-8; D not certain. Trimming removed 5 bases from V and 0 bases from J, with 8 bases in between. The length of the CDR3 is 14 residues. Germline assignment: CDR1 SGHVS and CDR2 FQNEAQ. The CDR3 DNA reads as TGTGCCAGCAGCCACATCTATAGCAATCAGCCCCAGCATTTT. It translates to CASSHIYSNQPQHF. The entire variable domain, with the rest obtained from reference TRBV7-8 and TRBJ1-5, is as follows: GAGVSQSPRYKVAKRGQDVALRCDPISGHVSLFWYQQALGQGPEFLTYFQNEAQLDKSGLPSDRFFAERPEGSVSTLKIQRTQQEDSAVYLCASSHIYSNQPQHFGDGTRLSIL.

This chain uses TRBV7-6 with TRBJ2-4, with D possibly called TRBD1 or TRBD2 (7 bases each). Deletions cut 3 bases from V and 8 bases from J, with 17 bases between. The CDR3 covers 15 residues. Germline V gene sequence: CDR1 SGHVS, CDR2 FNYEAQ. As DNA, the CDR3 is TGTGCCAGCAGCTTGGGAGGGGGCGATGGGGACATTCAGTACTTC. As protein: CASSLGGGDGDIQYF.

The table lists this clonotype with a few counts. The chain couples TRBV7-6 to TRBJ2-3; possible D gene TRBD1, 6 bases. This CDR3 has 15 amino acids. CDR1 SGHVS and CDR2 FNYEAQ come from the germline V gene. V was cut by 5 bases and J by 1 base, with 13 bases left in between. CDR3 sequence (DNA): TGTGCCAGCAGCCTCCAGGGGAGAGGCACAGATACGCAGTATTTT. Translating it yields CASSLQGRGTDTQYF.

This clonotype was seen repeatedly, ten times or more. The rearrangement joins TRBV7-8 to TRBJ1-2; 8 positions match TRBD1. This CDR3 contains 16 residues. Germline CDR1 and CDR2: SGHVS and FQNEAQ. V gave up 1 base and J gave up 2 bases; unmatched junction bases: 6. CDR3 DNA: TGTGCCAGCAGCTTAGGTCGGGGACAGGCGAACTATGGCTACACCTTC. This sequence encodes CASSLGRGQANYGYTF. The full variable domain, rest sourced from reference TRBV7-8 and TRBJ1-2, is GAGVSQSPRYKVAKRGQDVALRCDPISGHVSLFWYQQALGQGPEFLTYFQNEAQLDKSGLPSDRFFAERPEGSVSTLKIQRTQQEDSAVYLCASSLGRGQANYGYTFGSGTRLTVV.